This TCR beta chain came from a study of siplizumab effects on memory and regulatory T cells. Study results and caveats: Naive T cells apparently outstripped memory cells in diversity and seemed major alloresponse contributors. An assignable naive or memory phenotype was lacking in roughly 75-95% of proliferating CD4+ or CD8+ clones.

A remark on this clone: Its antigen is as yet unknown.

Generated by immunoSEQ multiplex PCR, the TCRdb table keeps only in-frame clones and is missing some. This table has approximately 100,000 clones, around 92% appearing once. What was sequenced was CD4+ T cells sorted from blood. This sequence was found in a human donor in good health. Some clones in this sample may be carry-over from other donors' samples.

The CDR3 spells CASSLESGGRGYTF. DNA for the CDR3: TGTGCCAGCAGCTTAGAGTCCGGGGGGCGCGGCTACACCTTC. J is TRBJ1-2 and V is TRBV7-2; tentative D call: TRBD1 (6 bases). CDR1 is SGHTA, CDR2 FQGNSA, per germline. Trimming left V 1 base short and J 8 bases short, with 14 bases between. CDR3 length: 14 amino acids.